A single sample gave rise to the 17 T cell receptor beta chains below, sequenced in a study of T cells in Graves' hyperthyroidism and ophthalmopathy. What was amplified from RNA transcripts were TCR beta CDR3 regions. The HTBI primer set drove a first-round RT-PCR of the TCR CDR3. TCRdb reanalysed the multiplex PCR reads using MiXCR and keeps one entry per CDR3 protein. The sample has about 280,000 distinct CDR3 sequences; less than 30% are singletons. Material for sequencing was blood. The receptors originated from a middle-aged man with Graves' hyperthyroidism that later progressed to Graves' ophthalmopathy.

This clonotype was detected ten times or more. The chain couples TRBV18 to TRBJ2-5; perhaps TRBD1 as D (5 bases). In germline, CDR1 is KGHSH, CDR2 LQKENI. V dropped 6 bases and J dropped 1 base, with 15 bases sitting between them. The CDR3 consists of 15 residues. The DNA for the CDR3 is TGTGCCAGCTCTTCATCAGGGCCGACCCAAGAGACCCAGTACTTC. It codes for CASSSSGPTQETQYF.

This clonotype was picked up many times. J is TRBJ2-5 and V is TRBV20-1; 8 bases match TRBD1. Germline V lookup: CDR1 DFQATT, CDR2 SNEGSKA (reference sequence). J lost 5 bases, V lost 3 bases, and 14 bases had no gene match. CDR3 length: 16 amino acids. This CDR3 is CSARGTGNFVSETQYF. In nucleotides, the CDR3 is TGCAGTGCTAGGGGGACAGGCAACTTTGTGAGCGAGACCCAGTACTTC.

The chain's CDR3 is CASNGQGRIYEQYF. The CDR3, as DNA: TGTGCCAGCAACGGGCAGGGCCGCATCTACGAGCAGTACTTC. This chain connects TRBV28 to TRBJ2-7; weak D call: TRBD1 (5 bases). Germline V gene lookup returns CDR1 MDHEN and CDR2 SYDVKM. V lost 7 bases and J 3 bases, leaving 16 bases between the germline ends. This CDR3 is built from 14 residues.

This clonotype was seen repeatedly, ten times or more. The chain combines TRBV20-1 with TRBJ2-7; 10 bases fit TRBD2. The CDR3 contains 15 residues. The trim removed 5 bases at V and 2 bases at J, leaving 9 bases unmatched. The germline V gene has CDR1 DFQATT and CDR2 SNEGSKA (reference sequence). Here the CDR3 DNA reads TGCAGTGCTTACCTCACTAGCGGGGAAACCTACGAGCAGTACTTC. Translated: CSAYLTSGETYEQYF.

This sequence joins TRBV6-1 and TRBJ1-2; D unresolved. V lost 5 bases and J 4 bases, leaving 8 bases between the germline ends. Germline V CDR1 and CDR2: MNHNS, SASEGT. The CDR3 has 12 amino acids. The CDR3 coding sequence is TGTGCCAGCAGTCCTTGGACCTATGGCTACACCTTC. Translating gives CASSPWTYGYTF.

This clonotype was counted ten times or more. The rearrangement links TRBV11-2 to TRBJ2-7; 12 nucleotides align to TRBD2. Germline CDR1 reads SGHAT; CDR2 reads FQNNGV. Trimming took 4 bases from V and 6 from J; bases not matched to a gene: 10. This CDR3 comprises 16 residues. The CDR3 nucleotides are TGTGCCAGCAGCTCCCATCTAGCGGGAGGGCCCAGCGAGCAGTACTTC. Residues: CASSSHLAGGPSEQYF.

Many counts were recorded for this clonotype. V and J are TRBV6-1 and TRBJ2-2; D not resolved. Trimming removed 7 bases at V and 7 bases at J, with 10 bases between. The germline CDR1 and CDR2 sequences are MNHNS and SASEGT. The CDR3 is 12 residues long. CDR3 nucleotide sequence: TGTGCCAGCAACCAAGGCCGCGGGGAGCTGTTTTTT. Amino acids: CASNQGRGELFF.

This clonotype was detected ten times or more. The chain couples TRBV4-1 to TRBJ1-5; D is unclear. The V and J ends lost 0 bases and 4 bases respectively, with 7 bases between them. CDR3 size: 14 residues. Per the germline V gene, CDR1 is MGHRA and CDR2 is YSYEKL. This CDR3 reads CASSQDILNQPQHF. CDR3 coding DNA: TGCGCCAGCAGCCAAGATATTTTAAATCAGCCCCAGCATTTT.

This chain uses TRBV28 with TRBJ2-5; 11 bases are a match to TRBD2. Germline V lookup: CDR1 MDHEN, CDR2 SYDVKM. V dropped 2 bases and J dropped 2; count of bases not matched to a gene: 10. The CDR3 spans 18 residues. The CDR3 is CASSLPRLSGRAQETQYF. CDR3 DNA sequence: TGTGCCAGCAGTTTACCCCGGCTTAGCGGGAGGGCACAAGAGACCCAGTACTTC.

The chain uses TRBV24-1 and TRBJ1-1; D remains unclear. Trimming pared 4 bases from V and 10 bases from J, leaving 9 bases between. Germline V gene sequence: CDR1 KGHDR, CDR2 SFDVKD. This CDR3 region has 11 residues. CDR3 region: CATSDETRAFF. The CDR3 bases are TGTGCCACCAGTGACGAGACGCGAGCTTTCTTT.

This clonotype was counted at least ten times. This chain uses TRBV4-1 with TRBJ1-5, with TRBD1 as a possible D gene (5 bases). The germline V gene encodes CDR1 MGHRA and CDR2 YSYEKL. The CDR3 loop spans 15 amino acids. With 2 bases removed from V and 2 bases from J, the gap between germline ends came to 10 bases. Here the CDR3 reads CASSQLDSGNQPQHF. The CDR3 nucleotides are TGCGCCAGCAGCCAACTAGACAGTGGCAATCAGCCCCAGCATTTT.

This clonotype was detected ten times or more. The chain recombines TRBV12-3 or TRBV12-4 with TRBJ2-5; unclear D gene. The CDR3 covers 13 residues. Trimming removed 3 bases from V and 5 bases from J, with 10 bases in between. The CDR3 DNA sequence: TGTGCCAGCAGTTTGATCCGTGGGGAGACCCAGTACTTC. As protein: CASSLIRGETQYF.

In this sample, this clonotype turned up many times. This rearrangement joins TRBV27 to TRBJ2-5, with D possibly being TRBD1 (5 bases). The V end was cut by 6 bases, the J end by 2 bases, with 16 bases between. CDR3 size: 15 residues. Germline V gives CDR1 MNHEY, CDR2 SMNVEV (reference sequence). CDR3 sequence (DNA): TGTGCCAGCAGATACAAACAGGACCAGCAAGAGACCCAGTACTTC. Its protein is CASRYKQDQQETQYF.

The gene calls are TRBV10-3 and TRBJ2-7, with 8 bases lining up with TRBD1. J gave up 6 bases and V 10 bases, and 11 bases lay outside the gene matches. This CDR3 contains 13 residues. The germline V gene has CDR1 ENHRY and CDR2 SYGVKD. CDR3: CATSTGEHTEQYF. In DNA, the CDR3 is TGTGCCACCTCGACAGGGGAACATACCGAGCAGTACTTC.

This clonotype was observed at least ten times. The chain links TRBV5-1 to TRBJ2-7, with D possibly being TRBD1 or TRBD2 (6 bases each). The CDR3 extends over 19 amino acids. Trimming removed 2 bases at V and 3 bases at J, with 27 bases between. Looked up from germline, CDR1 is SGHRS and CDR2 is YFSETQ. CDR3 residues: CASSFVRGQWNRDYYEQYF. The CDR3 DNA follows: TGCGCCAGCAGCTTCGTTCGGGGGCAGTGGAACAGGGATTACTACGAGCAGTACTTC.

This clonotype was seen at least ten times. Here the CDR3 reads CAWSRGYKVPTEAFF. CDR3 DNA: TGTGCCTGGAGTCGGGGGTACAAAGTTCCGACTGAAGCTTTCTTT. This chain uses TRBV30 with TRBJ1-1, with a possible D match to TRBD1 (5 bases). Looked up from germline, CDR1 is GTSNPN and CDR2 is SVGIG (reference sequence). V lost 2 bases and J lost 5, with 18 bases in between. The CDR3 has 15 amino acids.

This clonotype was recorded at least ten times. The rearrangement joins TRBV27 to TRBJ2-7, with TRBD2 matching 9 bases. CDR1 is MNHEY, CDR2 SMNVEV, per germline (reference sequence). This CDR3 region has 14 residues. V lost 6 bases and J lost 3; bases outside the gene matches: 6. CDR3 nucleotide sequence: TGTGCCAGCAGACAAAGACTAGCGGACTACGAGCAGTACTTC. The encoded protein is CASRQRLADYEQYF.